The present TCR beta chain was sequenced within a study of cytomegalovirus exposure and HLA in healthy donors. A word on this clone: Its specificity is not known.

The CDR3 covers 13 residues. V lost 8 bases to trimming and J lost 8 bases; unmatched junction nucleotides: 10. CDR1 MDHEN and CDR2 SYDVKM come from the germline V gene. Points from the study as a whole: Available immune exposure information was restricted to CMV serostatus only. Being productive about 90% or about 30% of the time was typical of most TCR beta V segments in an earlier analysis.

With 60 Vbeta and 13 Jbeta primers, the PCR was carried out. The repertoire was sequenced with immunoSEQ multiplex PCR; TCRdb's copy has only in-frame clones and lacks some. The sample lists fewer than 200,000 clones; roughly four fifths were seen once. The sequenced sample was PBMCs. This TCR derives from a man in his forties or fifties in good health and CMV-seronegative. The J gene is TRBJ1-2, the V gene TRBV28; 8 bases line up with TRBD1. The chain's CDR3 is CASGDQGARGYTF. Written as DNA, the CDR3 is TGTGCCAGCGGAGACCAGGGGGCGCGAGGCTACACCTTC.